This T cell receptor (beta chain) was recovered during a study of T-cell reconstitution after alpha-beta-depleted transplantation in children. This clonotype was observed a handful of times. Its specificity is unknown. Study results and limitations: T-cell numbers and diversity one year post-transplant derived largely from freshly generated T cells.

CDR1 is MGHRA, CDR2 YSYEKL, per germline. V was pared by 3 bases and J by 1 base, with 4 bases of the junction left unmatched. This CDR3 is 15 amino acids long. A library of TCRbeta sequences, prepared with unique molecular identifiers, was generated. TCRdb recomputed calls from the PCR reads with MiXCR, one row per CDR3 protein. The table lists about a million distinct CDR3 sequences, less than 30% of them singletons. The specimen was PBMCs, mostly from graft donor cells, collected 360 days after TCRalphabeta/CD19-depleted stem cell transplant. The receptor was isolated from a boy younger than two who had a stem cell transplant for SCID, so the T cells may come from the graft donor. The gene calls are TRBV4-1 and TRBJ2-7, with 9 nucleotides matching TRBD1. The CDR3 loop is CASSHTGTGSYEQYF. CDR3 coding DNA: TGCGCCAGCAGCCATACCGGGACAGGGTCCTACGAGCAGTACTTC.